This T cell receptor beta chain derives from a study of shared clonotypes between healthy human individuals. The protocol was immunoSEQ multiplex PCR, while the TCRdb copy is restricted to in-frame clones and leaves out a portion. The sample records about 2.1 million clones, just under 95% being singletons. Naive CD8 cells lacked CD45RO and underwent positive selection for CCR7, leaving out terminally differentiated effector memory CD45RA+ cells. V lost 4 bases to trimming and J lost 0 bases, with 6 bases between them. There are 13 residues in the CDR3. Germline lookup yields CDR1 SGHNT and CDR2 YENEEA.

The genes are TRBV11-3 and TRBJ1-1; D unresolved. Sequences were obtained from naive CD8+ T cells from PBMCs. The sequence was obtained from a young man in good health. Some clones in this sample may be carry-over from other donors' samples. CDR3 nucleotide sequence: TGTGCCAGCAGCTCCACAGTGAACACTGAAGCTTTCTTT. Translation gives CASSSTVNTEAFF.